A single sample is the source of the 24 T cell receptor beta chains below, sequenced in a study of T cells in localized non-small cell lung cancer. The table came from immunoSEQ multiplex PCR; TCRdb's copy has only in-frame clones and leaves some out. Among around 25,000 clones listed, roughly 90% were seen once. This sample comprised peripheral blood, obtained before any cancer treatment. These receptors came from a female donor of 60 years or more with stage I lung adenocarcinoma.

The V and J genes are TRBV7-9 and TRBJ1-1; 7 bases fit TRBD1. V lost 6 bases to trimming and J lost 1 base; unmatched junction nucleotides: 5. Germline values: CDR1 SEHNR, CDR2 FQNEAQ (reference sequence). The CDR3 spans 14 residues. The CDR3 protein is CASSTTGTNTEAFF. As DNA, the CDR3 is TGTGCCAGCAGTACGACAGGGACGAACACTGAAGCTTTCTTT.

The CDR3 here is CASSLGLGSNEQFF. DNA for the CDR3: TGTGCCAGCAGTTTGGGACTAGGATCTAATGAGCAGTTCTTC. J is TRBJ2-1 and V is TRBV27; 8 bases map to TRBD2. The CDR3 covers 14 residues. V gave up 3 bases and J gave up 7 bases; unmatched junction bases: 5. Germline lookup yields CDR1 MNHEY and CDR2 SMNVEV (reference sequence).

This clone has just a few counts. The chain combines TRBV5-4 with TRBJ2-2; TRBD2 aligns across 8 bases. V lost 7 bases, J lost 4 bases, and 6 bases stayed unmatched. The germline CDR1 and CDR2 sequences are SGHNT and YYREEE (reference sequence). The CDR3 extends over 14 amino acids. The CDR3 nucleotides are TGTGCCAGCTCGATTACTAGCGGCACCGGGGAGCTGTTTTTT. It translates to CASSITSGTGELFF.

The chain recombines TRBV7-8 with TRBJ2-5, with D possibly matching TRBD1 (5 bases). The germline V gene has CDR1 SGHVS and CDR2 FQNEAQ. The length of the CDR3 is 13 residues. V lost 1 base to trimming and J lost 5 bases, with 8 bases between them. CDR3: CASSLVKGETQYF. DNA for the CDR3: TGTGCCAGCAGCTTAGTGAAGGGGGAGACCCAGTACTTC.

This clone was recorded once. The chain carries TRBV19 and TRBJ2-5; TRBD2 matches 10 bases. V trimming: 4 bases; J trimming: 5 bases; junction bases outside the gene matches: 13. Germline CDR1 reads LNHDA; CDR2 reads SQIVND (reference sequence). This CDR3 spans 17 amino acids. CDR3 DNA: TGTGCCAGTAGTAGCCTAGCGGGAGAGGGAGCAAGGGAGACCCAGTACTTC. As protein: CASSSLAGEGARETQYF.

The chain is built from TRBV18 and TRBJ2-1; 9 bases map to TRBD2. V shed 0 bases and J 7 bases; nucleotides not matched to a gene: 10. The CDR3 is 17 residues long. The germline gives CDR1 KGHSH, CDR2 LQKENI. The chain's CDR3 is CASSPPRAGGLGNEQFF. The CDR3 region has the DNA TGTGCCAGCTCACCACCACGAGCGGGGGGCCTAGGGAATGAGCAGTTCTTC.

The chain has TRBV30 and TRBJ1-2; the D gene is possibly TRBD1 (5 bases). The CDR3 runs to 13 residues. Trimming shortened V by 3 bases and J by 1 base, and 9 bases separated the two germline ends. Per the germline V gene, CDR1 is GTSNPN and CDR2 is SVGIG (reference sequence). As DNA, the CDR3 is TGTGCCTGGAGCAACAGGATTAACTATGGCTACACCTTC. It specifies CAWSNRINYGYTF.

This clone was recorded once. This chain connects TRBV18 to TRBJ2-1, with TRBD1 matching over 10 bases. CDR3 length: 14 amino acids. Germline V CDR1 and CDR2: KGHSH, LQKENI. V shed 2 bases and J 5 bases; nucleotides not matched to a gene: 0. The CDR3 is CASSPGTGDNEQFF. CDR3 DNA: TGTGCCAGCTCACCAGGGACAGGGGACAATGAGCAGTTCTTC.

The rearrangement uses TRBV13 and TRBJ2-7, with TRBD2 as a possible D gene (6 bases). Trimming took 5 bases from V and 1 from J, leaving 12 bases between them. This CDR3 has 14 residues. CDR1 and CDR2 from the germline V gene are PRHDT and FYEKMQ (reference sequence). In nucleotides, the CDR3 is TGTGCCAGCAGCCGAGGGACTCCTTCCTACGAGCAGTACTTC. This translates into CASSRGTPSYEQYF.

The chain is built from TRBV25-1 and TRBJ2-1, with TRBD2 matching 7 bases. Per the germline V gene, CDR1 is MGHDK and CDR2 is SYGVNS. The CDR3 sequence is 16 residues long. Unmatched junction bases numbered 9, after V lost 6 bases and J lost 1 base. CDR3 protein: CASSASGRGSYNEQFF. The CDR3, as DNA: TGTGCCAGCAGCGCCTCGGGGCGGGGGTCCTACAATGAGCAGTTCTTC.

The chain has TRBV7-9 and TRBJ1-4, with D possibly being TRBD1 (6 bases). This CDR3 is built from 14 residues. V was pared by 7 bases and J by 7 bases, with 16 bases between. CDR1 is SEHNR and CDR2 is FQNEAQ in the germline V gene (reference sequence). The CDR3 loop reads CASTTGGATEKLFF. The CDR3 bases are TGTGCCAGCACCACTGGGGGGGCCACTGAAAAACTGTTTTTT.

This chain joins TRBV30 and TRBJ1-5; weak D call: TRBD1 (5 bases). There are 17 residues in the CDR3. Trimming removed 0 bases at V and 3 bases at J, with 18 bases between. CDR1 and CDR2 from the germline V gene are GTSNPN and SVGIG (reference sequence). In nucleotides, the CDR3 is TGTGCCTGGAGTGTATTCAGGTCCGGGGGTTCCAATCAGCCCCAGCATTTT. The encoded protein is CAWSVFRSGGSNQPQHF.

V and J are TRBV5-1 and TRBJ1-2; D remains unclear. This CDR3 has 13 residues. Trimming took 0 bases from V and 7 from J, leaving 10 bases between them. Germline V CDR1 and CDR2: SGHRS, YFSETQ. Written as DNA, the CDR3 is TGCGCCAGCAGCTTGGCCAGTGTAAGTGGCTACACCTTC. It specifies CASSLASVSGYTF.

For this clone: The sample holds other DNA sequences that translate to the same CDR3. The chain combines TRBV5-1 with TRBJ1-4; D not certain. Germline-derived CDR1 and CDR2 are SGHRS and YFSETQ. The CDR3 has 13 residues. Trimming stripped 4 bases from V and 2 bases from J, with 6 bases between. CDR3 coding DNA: TGCGCCAGCAGCCTGGCGACTAATGAAAAACTGTTTTTT. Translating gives CASSLATNEKLFF. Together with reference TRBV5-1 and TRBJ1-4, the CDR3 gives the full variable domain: KAGVTQTPRYLIKTRGQQVTLSCSPISGHRSVSWYQQTPGQGLQFLFEYFSETQRNKGNFPGRFSGRQFSNSRSEMNVSTLELGDSALYLCASSLATNEKLFFGSGTQLSVL.

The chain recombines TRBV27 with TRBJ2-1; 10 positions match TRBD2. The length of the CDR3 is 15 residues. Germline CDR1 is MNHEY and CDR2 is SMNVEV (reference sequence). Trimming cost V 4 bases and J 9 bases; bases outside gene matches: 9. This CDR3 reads CASSSRASGGLEQFF. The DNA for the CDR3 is TGTGCCAGCAGTTCCCGGGCTAGCGGGGGACTTGAGCAGTTCTTC.

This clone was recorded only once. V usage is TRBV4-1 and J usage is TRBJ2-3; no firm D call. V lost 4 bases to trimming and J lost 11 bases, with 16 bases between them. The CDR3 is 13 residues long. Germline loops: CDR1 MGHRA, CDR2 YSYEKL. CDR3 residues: CASSPLGWARQYF. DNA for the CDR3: TGCGCCAGCAGCCCTTTGGGGTGGGCCAGGCAGTATTTT.

The CDR3 protein is CASSSSWGVNTEAFF. CDR3 bases: TGCGCCAGCAGCTCCTCTTGGGGGGTGAACACTGAAGCTTTCTTT. V is TRBV5-1 and J is TRBJ1-1; D possibly corresponds to TRBD1 (5 bases). The CDR3 totals 15 residues. V was pared by 3 bases and J by 0 bases, with 12 bases between. Germline assignment: CDR1 SGHRS and CDR2 YFSETQ.

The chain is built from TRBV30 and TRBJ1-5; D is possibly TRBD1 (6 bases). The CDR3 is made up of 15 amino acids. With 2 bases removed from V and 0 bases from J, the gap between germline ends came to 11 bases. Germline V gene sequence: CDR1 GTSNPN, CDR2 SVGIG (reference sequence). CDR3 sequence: CAWSRRTVSNQPQHF. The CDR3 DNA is TGTGCCTGGAGTCGAAGGACAGTTAGCAATCAGCCCCAGCATTTT.

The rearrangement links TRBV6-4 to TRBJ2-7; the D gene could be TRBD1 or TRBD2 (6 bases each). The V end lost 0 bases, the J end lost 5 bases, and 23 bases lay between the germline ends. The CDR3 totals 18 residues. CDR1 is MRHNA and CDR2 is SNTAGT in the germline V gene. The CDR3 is CASSDSPGDNPLPHEQYF. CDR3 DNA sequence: TGTGCCAGCAGTGACTCTCCGGGGGACAACCCGCTCCCCCACGAGCAGTACTTC.

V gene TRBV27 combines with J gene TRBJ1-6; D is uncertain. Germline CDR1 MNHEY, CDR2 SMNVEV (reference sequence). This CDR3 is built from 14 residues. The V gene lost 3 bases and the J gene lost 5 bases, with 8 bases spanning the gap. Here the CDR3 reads CASSLTRNNSPLHF. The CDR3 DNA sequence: TGTGCCAGCAGTTTGACTCGAAATAATTCACCCCTCCACTTT.

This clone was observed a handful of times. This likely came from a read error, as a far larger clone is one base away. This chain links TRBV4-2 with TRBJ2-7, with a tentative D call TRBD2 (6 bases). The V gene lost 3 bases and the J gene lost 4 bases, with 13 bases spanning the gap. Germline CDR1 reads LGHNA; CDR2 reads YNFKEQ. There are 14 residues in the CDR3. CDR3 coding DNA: TGTGCCAGCAGCCAGGGACTGGACAATTACGAGCAGTACTTC. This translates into CASSQGLDNYEQYF.

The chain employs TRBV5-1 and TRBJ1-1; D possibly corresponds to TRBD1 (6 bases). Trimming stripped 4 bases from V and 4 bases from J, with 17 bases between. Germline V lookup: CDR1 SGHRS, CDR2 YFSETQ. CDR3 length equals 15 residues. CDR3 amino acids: CASSITQGFVTEAFF. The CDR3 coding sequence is TGCGCCAGCAGCATTACCCAGGGGTTCGTCACTGAAGCTTTCTTT.

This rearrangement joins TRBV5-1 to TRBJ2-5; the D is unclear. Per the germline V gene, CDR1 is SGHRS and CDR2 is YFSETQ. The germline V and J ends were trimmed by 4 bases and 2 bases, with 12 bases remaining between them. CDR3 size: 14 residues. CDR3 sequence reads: CASSQAGPQETQYF. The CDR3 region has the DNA TGCGCCAGCAGCCAGGCTGGGCCGCAAGAGACCCAGTACTTC.

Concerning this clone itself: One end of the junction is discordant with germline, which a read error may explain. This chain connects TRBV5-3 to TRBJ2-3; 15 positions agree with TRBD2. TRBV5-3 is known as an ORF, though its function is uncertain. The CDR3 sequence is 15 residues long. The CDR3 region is CASSWTSGGADTQYF. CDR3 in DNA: TGTGCCAGCAGCTGGACTAGCGGGGGGGCGGATACGCAGTATTTT.